This T cell receptor (beta chain) was profiled in a study of shared clonotypes between healthy human individuals. Study-level results: The four-donor shared clonotypes exceeded non-shared clonotypes in generation probability, with non-shared ones scoring lower. It was the few donors that limited the genetic and exposure-history diversity represented.

The germline V gene encodes CDR1 SGHNT and CDR2 YYREEE (reference sequence). The CDR3 has 16 amino acids. Trimming cost V 2 bases and J 2 bases; bases outside gene matches: 8. Genomic DNA per cell subset filled all wells of several immunoSEQ plates. Replicate PCRs for sorted subsets used 200 ng DNA; this equaled tens of thousands of T cell genomes. Only in-frame clones appear in the TCRdb table, and some are missing; sequencing was by immunoSEQ multiplex PCR. This sample has 2 million to 2.5 million clones, with about nine tenths found just once. As to this clone: Its antigen is not known.

The chain links TRBV5-4 to TRBJ2-3; 7 bases map to TRBD2. The sequenced material came from naive CD4+ T cells from PBMCs. Subset: CD45RA+ positively selected. The TCR comes from a man aged 18 to 29 in good health. Some clones in this sample may be carry-over from other donors' samples. The DNA for the CDR3 is TGTGCCAGCAGCTTATCTAGCGGAACTCTCACAGATACGCAGTATTTT. Translating it yields CASSLSSGTLTDTQYF.